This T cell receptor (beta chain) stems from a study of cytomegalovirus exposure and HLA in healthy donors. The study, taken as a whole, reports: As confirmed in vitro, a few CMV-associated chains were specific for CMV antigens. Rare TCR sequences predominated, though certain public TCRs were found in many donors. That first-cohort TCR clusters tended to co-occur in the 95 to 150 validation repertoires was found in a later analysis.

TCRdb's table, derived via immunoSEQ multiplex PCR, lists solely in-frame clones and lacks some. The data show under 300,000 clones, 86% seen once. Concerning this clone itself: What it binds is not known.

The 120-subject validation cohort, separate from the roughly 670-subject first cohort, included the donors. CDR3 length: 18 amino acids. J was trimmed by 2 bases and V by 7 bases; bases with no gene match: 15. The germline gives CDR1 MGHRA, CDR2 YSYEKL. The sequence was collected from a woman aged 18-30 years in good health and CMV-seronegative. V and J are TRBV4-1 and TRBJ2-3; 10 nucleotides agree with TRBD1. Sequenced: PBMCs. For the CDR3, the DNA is TGCGCCAGCACACCTCGGCTGGGACAGGGGCGATACACAGATACGCAGTATTTT. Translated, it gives CASTPRLGQGRYTDTQYF.